The rows below give T cell receptor beta chains drawn from one sample of a study of blood T cell repertoires in COVID-19. Clones were read by immunoSEQ multiplex PCR, and TCRdb kept only the in-frame ones, dropping some. This sample has about 110,000 clones, with over 60% found just once. The sample comprised peripheral blood. The origin of the receptors is a woman aged 80 or over with active or convalescent COVID-19. CDR3s include the opening cysteine and the closing phenylalanine or tryptophan. Each record gives: CDR3 protein, CDR3 DNA, D gene, J gene, V gene, clone size. The D gene is left open where the match is weak. Clone size is given for some rows only: seen once, a few or many times, or a class if the clone is expanded.

CDR3 protein: CASSLAAWQGREIDTEAFF
CDR3 DNA: TGTGCCAGCAGCTTAGCGGCTTGGCAGGGCAGAGAGATAGACACTGAAGCTTTCTTT
D gene: NA
J gene: TRBJ1-1
V gene: TRBV7-9
clone size: many

CDR3 protein: CASSLFMGSGLTDYGYTF
CDR3 DNA: TGTGCCAGCAGCTTGTTCATGGGTTCAGGGCTGACGGACTATGGCTACACCTTC
D gene: NA
J gene: TRBJ1-2
V gene: TRBV5-6
clone size: NA

CDR3 protein: CASSPPLRDYNEQFF
CDR3 DNA: TGTGCCAGCTCACCACCGCTTCGGGACTACAATGAGCAGTTCTTC
D gene: NA
J gene: TRBJ2-1
V gene: TRBV18
clone size: NA

CDR3 protein: CASSAQGTDTQYF
CDR3 DNA: TGTGCCAGCAGCGCGCAGGGGACAGATACGCAGTATTTT
D gene: NA
J gene: TRBJ2-3
V gene: TRBV7-6
clone size: NA

CDR3 protein: CASSQGRQTNEKLFF
CDR3 DNA: TGCGCCAGCAGCCAAGGTCGACAGACTAATGAAAAACTGTTTTTT
D gene: NA
J gene: TRBJ1-4
V gene: TRBV4-3
clone size: once

CDR3 protein: CASSRKDSTSPLHF
CDR3 DNA: TGTGCCAGCAGCCGAAAGGACAGTACTTCACCCCTCCACTTT
D gene: NA
J gene: TRBJ1-6
V gene: TRBV7-9
clone size: NA

CDR3 protein: CASSFGPNSGNTIYF
CDR3 DNA: TGCGCCAGCAGCTTTGGCCCGAACTCTGGAAACACCATATATTTT
D gene: NA
J gene: TRBJ1-3
V gene: TRBV5-1
clone size: NA

CDR3 protein: CASSVAPRTGDTEAFF
CDR3 DNA: TGTGCCAGCAGCGTAGCTCCGAGGACAGGGGACACTGAAGCTTTCTTT
D gene: TRBD1
J gene: TRBJ1-1
V gene: TRBV9
clone size: NA

CDR3 protein: CASSLDRQGEAFF
CDR3 DNA: TGTGCCAGCAGCTTGGACCGACAGGGAGAAGCTTTCTTT
D gene: TRBD1
J gene: TRBJ1-1
V gene: TRBV7-9
clone size: NA

CDR3 protein: CASSPILLAGRYEQYF
CDR3 DNA: TGTGCCAGCAGTCCTATTTTACTAGCGGGTCGCTACGAGCAGTACTTC
D gene: TRBD2
J gene: TRBJ2-7
V gene: TRBV28
clone size: NA

CDR3 protein: CASSPRGPGNTIYF
CDR3 DNA: TGTGCCAGCAGCCCCAGGGGGCCTGGAAACACCATATATTTT
D gene: TRBD1
J gene: TRBJ1-3
V gene: TRBV9
clone size: NA

CDR3 protein: CASSDLGGSGNTIYF
CDR3 DNA: TGTGCCAGCAGTGATTTAGGGGGCTCTGGAAACACCATATATTTT
D gene: NA
J gene: TRBJ1-3
V gene: TRBV6-1
clone size: NA

CDR3 protein: CASSVYSYEQYF
CDR3 DNA: TGTGCCAGCAGTGTTTACTCCTACGAGCAGTACTTC
D gene: NA
J gene: TRBJ2-7
V gene: TRBV2
clone size: few

CDR3 protein: CASAEGMNTEAFF
CDR3 DNA: TGTGCCAGCGCGGAGGGGATGAACACTGAAGCTTTCTTT
D gene: NA
J gene: TRBJ1-1
V gene: TRBV2
clone size: NA

CDR3 protein: CASRGGGGSPLHF
CDR3 DNA: TGTGCCAGCAGAGGTGGCGGGGGCTCACCCCTCCACTTT
D gene: NA
J gene: TRBJ1-6
V gene: TRBV2
clone size: few

CDR3 protein: CATSDPGAGDNEQFF
CDR3 DNA: TGTGCCACCAGTGATCCGGGGGCGGGGGACAATGAGCAGTTCTTC
D gene: NA
J gene: TRBJ2-1
V gene: TRBV24-1
clone size: NA

CDR3 protein: CASGLVLGGEKETQYF
CDR3 DNA: TGTGCTAGTGGTTTGGTACTAGGCGGGGAGAAAGAGACCCAGTACTTC
D gene: NA
J gene: TRBJ2-5
V gene: TRBV12-5
clone size: NA

CDR3 protein: CASSLGLGGVTGELFF
CDR3 DNA: TGTGCCAGCAGCTTGGGGCTAGGCGGGGTCACCGGGGAGCTGTTTTTT
D gene: NA
J gene: TRBJ2-2
V gene: TRBV5-4
clone size: NA

CDR3 protein: CASSAGTGVSVRGYTF
CDR3 DNA: TGCGCCAGCAGCGCCGGGACAGGGGTGTCGGTGCGAGGCTACACCTTC
D gene: TRBD1
J gene: TRBJ1-2
V gene: TRBV5-1
clone size: NA

CDR3 protein: CASYRGGPYEQYF
CDR3 DNA: TGTGCCAGTTATAGGGGGGGCCCCTACGAGCAGTACTTC
D gene: NA
J gene: TRBJ2-7
V gene: TRBV6-5
clone size: few

CDR3 protein: CASSLAHRVELFF
CDR3 DNA: TGCGCCAGCAGCTTGGCCCACAGGGTGGAGCTGTTTTTT
D gene: NA
J gene: TRBJ2-2
V gene: TRBV5-1
clone size: NA

CDR3 protein: CASRPSGYGYTF
CDR3 DNA: TGTGCCAGTCGGCCCTCGGGCTATGGCTACACCTTC
D gene: NA
J gene: TRBJ1-2
V gene: TRBV2
clone size: NA

CDR3 protein: CASSPFQRGSSYEQYF
CDR3 DNA: TGTGCCAGCTCACCATTCCAACGGGGTAGCTCCTACGAGCAGTACTTC
D gene: NA
J gene: TRBJ2-7
V gene: TRBV18
clone size: once

CDR3 protein: CASSLQGRDEKLFF
CDR3 DNA: TGTGCCAGCAGCTTGCAGGGCCGGGATGAAAAACTGTTTTTT
D gene: NA
J gene: TRBJ1-4
V gene: TRBV5-4
clone size: NA

CDR3 protein: CASSQMTGYEQFF
CDR3 DNA: TGCGCCAGCAGCCAAATGACAGGGTATGAGCAGTTCTTC
D gene: TRBD1
J gene: TRBJ2-1
V gene: TRBV4-1
clone size: once

CDR3 protein: CASNPSGRTYNEQFF
CDR3 DNA: TGTGCCAGCAACCCTAGCGGGAGGACCTACAATGAGCAGTTCTTC
D gene: TRBD2
J gene: TRBJ2-1
V gene: TRBV25-1
clone size: NA

CDR3 protein: CASSPIYGQGNYGYTF
CDR3 DNA: TGTGCCAGCTCACCTATTTACGGACAGGGGAACTATGGCTACACCTTC
D gene: TRBD1
J gene: TRBJ1-2
V gene: TRBV18
clone size: NA

CDR3 protein: CASSPDRGFYDTEAFF
CDR3 DNA: TGTGCCAGCAGCCCTGACAGGGGATTTTATGACACTGAAGCTTTCTTT
D gene: TRBD1
J gene: TRBJ1-1
V gene: TRBV11-1
clone size: NA

CDR3 protein: CASSSYSYGYTF
CDR3 DNA: TGTGCCAGCAGTTCTTATAGCTATGGCTACACCTTC
D gene: NA
J gene: TRBJ1-2
V gene: TRBV28
clone size: NA

CDR3 protein: CASSFTDSQVGGYTF
CDR3 DNA: TGTGCCAGCAGCTTTACGGACAGCCAGGTGGGAGGCTACACCTTC
D gene: NA
J gene: TRBJ1-2
V gene: TRBV7-9
clone size: NA

CDR3 protein: CASSRDRADGELFF
CDR3 DNA: TGTGCCAGCAGCCGGGACAGGGCGGACGGGGAGCTGTTTTTT
D gene: TRBD1
J gene: TRBJ2-2
V gene: TRBV11-3
clone size: NA

CDR3 protein: CSVSNRGRNTDTQYF
CDR3 DNA: TGCAGCGTTTCTAACAGGGGACGAAACACAGATACGCAGTATTTT
D gene: TRBD1
J gene: TRBJ2-3
V gene: TRBV29-1
clone size: NA

CDR3 protein: CASSLPGQGFGYTF
CDR3 DNA: TGTGCCAGCAGCCTCCCGGGACAGGGCTTTGGCTACACCTTC
D gene: TRBD1
J gene: TRBJ1-2
V gene: TRBV4-2
clone size: NA

CDR3 protein: CASSPQVSNYYEQYF
CDR3 DNA: TGTGCCAGCTCACCACAGGTTTCCAACTACTACGAGCAGTACTTC
D gene: NA
J gene: TRBJ2-7
V gene: TRBV18
clone size: NA

CDR3 protein: CSASEGTAKETQYF
CDR3 DNA: TGCAGTGCTAGTGAGGGGACAGCTAAAGAGACCCAGTACTTC
D gene: TRBD1
J gene: TRBJ2-5
V gene: TRBV20-1
clone size: NA

CDR3 protein: CASSPITSGFSTGELFF
CDR3 DNA: TGTGCCAGCAGTCCCATCACTAGCGGGTTCTCCACCGGGGAGCTGTTTTTT
D gene: TRBD2
J gene: TRBJ2-2
V gene: TRBV27
clone size: NA

CDR3 protein: CASSRRTGVGNQPQHF
CDR3 DNA: TGTGCCAGCAGTCGACGCACAGGGGTCGGCAATCAGCCCCAGCATTTT
D gene: TRBD1
J gene: TRBJ1-5
V gene: TRBV2
clone size: once

CDR3 protein: CASSYAGSLVEQYF
CDR3 DNA: TGTGCCAGCAGTTACGCCGGGTCCCTGGTTGAGCAGTACTTC
D gene: NA
J gene: TRBJ2-7
V gene: TRBV6-6
clone size: once

CDR3 protein: CASSFTGDGTEAFF
CDR3 DNA: TGTGCCAGCAGCTTCACAGGGGACGGCACTGAAGCTTTCTTT
D gene: TRBD1
J gene: TRBJ1-1
V gene: TRBV7-2
clone size: NA

CDR3 protein: CASSQGMNTEAFF
CDR3 DNA: TGTGCCAGCTCACAGGGGATGAACACTGAAGCTTTCTTT
D gene: NA
J gene: TRBJ1-1
V gene: TRBV18
clone size: NA

CDR3 protein: CASSRQVADTQYF
CDR3 DNA: TGCGCCAGCAGCAGGCAGGTAGCAGATACGCAGTATTTT
D gene: NA
J gene: TRBJ2-3
V gene: TRBV5-1
clone size: NA

CDR3 protein: CASSPTLGAQAFF
CDR3 DNA: TGTGCCAGCAGTCCGACTCTGGGGGCTCAAGCTTTCTTT
D gene: NA
J gene: TRBJ1-1
V gene: TRBV12-3/TRBV12-4
clone size: NA

CDR3 protein: CASSNPTGRSGYTF
CDR3 DNA: TGTGCCAGCAGTAATCCGACAGGGCGAAGTGGCTACACCTTC
D gene: TRBD1
J gene: TRBJ1-2
V gene: TRBV7-9
clone size: few

CDR3 protein: CAISEQGGGYGYTF
CDR3 DNA: TGTGCCATCAGTGAACAGGGGGGTGGTTATGGCTACACCTTC
D gene: TRBD1
J gene: TRBJ1-2
V gene: TRBV10-3
clone size: NA

CDR3 protein: CASSLSFDSSYEQYF
CDR3 DNA: TGCGCCAGCAGCCTCTCGTTCGACAGCTCCTACGAGCAGTACTTC
D gene: NA
J gene: TRBJ2-7
V gene: TRBV5-1
clone size: NA